The rows below give T cell receptor beta chains drawn from one sample of a study of blood T cells in healthy people across ages. TCRdb re-called the 5' RACE reads through MiXCR, storing one row per CDR3 protein. The sample shows approximately 770,000 distinct CDR3 sequences, over 45% of them seen only once. Sequenced sample: blood. The receptors originated from a man aged 25 to 45 in good health. The CDR3 runs from the conserved cysteine through the conserved F or W. D genes are given only for firm matches. Part of the rows lack a size; the others show once, few, many or a class for expanded clones.

d_call: .
v_call: TRBV4-3
j_call: TRBJ2-5
clone_size: .
cdr3_nt: TGCGCCAGCAGCCAAGCCAGCCAGGGGCGGGGGGAGACCCAGTACTTC
cdr3_aa: CASSQASQGRGETQYF

d_call: TRBD2
v_call: TRBV6-6
j_call: TRBJ2-5
clone_size: .
cdr3_nt: TGTGCCAGCAGGGGACTAGCGGGATTGACGGAGACCCAGTACTTC
cdr3_aa: CASRGLAGLTETQYF

d_call: TRBD1
v_call: TRBV12-3/TRBV12-4
j_call: TRBJ2-1
clone_size: .
cdr3_nt: TGTGCCAGCAGGCAGGGGGTTTACAATGAGCAGTTCTTC
cdr3_aa: CASRQGVYNEQFF

d_call: TRBD2
v_call: TRBV20-1
j_call: TRBJ2-1
clone_size: .
cdr3_nt: TGCAGTGCCAAGGACCCGGCGGGGGGGTGGGATGAGCAGTTCTTC
cdr3_aa: CSAKDPAGGWDEQFF

d_call: TRBD1
v_call: TRBV11-2
j_call: TRBJ2-7
clone_size: .
cdr3_nt: TGTGCCAGCAGCTCTCTGGGACAGGGAGTGCGGGAGCAGTACTTC
cdr3_aa: CASSSLGQGVREQYF

d_call: TRBD1
v_call: TRBV5-5
j_call: TRBJ1-2
clone_size: .
cdr3_nt: TGTGCCAGCAGCGTACAGGGGGCCGGTGGCTACACCTTC
cdr3_aa: CASSVQGAGGYTF

d_call: .
v_call: TRBV2
j_call: TRBJ2-4
clone_size: few
cdr3_nt: TGTGCCAGCAGTGAAGGTTACGGGACATTCAAAAACATTCAGTACTTC
cdr3_aa: CASSEGYGTFKNIQYF

d_call: TRBD1
v_call: TRBV7-9
j_call: TRBJ1-1
clone_size: .
cdr3_nt: TGTTCCACCCAGGGGGGAGTGGAAGCTTTCTTT
cdr3_aa: CSTQGGVEAFF

d_call: .
v_call: TRBV13
j_call: TRBJ2-7
clone_size: once
cdr3_nt: TGTGCCAGCAGCTTGAGGACCCGGAAGGCCTACGAGCAGTACTTC
cdr3_aa: CASSLRTRKAYEQYF

d_call: .
v_call: TRBV4-2
j_call: TRBJ2-1
clone_size: .
cdr3_nt: TGTGCCAGCGGCCCCGACGGAGGGACCCTGGGGAATGAGCAGTTCTTC
cdr3_aa: CASGPDGGTLGNEQFF

d_call: .
v_call: TRBV4-3
j_call: TRBJ2-3
clone_size: few
cdr3_nt: TGCGCCAGCAGCCAAGACACCTACACAGATACGCAGTATTTT
cdr3_aa: CASSQDTYTDTQYF

d_call: TRBD1
v_call: TRBV5-1
j_call: TRBJ2-1
clone_size: .
cdr3_nt: TGCGCCAGCAGCCCCCCGGGACAGGGGAGTACTGAGCAGTTCTTC
cdr3_aa: CASSPPGQGSTEQFF

d_call: TRBD2
v_call: TRBV7-2
j_call: TRBJ2-1
clone_size: .
cdr3_nt: TGTGCCAGCAGCTTATTGCTGGCTAGCGGCAATGAGCAGTTCTTC
cdr3_aa: CASSLLLASGNEQFF

d_call: TRBD1
v_call: TRBV5-1
j_call: TRBJ1-2
clone_size: few
cdr3_nt: TGCGCCAGCAGCCCGGGACAGGGATGGAATGGCTACACCTTC
cdr3_aa: CASSPGQGWNGYTF

d_call: TRBD2
v_call: TRBV7-2
j_call: TRBJ2-5
clone_size: many
cdr3_nt: TGTGCCAGCAGCTTAGTTGGTAGCGGGGGGGCGAGAGATGAGCAGTACTTC
cdr3_aa: CASSLVGSGGARDEQYF

d_call: .
v_call: TRBV6-2/TRBV6-3
j_call: TRBJ2-1
clone_size: .
cdr3_nt: TGTGCCAGCAGTTACTCGGATGGGGGGCGAAATGAGCAGTTCTTC
cdr3_aa: CASSYSDGGRNEQFF

d_call: .
v_call: TRBV4-2
j_call: TRBJ2-7
clone_size: .
cdr3_nt: TGTGCCAGCAGCCATCTCTCCCGAGGGAACGAGCAGTACTTC
cdr3_aa: CASSHLSRGNEQYF

d_call: .
v_call: TRBV27
j_call: TRBJ2-7
clone_size: .
cdr3_nt: TGTGCCAGCAGTTTGGGGGGGCAGTTCGAGCAGTACTTC
cdr3_aa: CASSLGGQFEQYF

d_call: .
v_call: TRBV4-2
j_call: TRBJ2-7
clone_size: .
cdr3_nt: TGTGCCAGCAGCCAAGCGGGAGTGGTCTACGAGCAGTACTTC
cdr3_aa: CASSQAGVVYEQYF

d_call: TRBD1
v_call: TRBV29-1
j_call: TRBJ1-1
clone_size: .
cdr3_nt: TGCAGCGCCTGGACAGGGGAGGACACTGAAGCTTTCTTT
cdr3_aa: CSAWTGEDTEAFF

d_call: .
v_call: TRBV25-1
j_call: TRBJ1-1
clone_size: few
cdr3_nt: TGTGCCAGCAGTGAATTGGGTGGCACTGAAGCTTTCTTT
cdr3_aa: CASSELGGTEAFF

d_call: .
v_call: TRBV10-3
j_call: TRBJ2-1
clone_size: .
cdr3_nt: TGTGCCATCAAGAACTGGACTAATGAGCAGTTCTTC
cdr3_aa: CAIKNWTNEQFF

d_call: .
v_call: TRBV9
j_call: TRBJ2-3
clone_size: many
cdr3_nt: TGTGCCAGCAGCGTAGGGGGGTTTGGAGATACGCAGTATTTT
cdr3_aa: CASSVGGFGDTQYF

d_call: TRBD1
v_call: TRBV15
j_call: TRBJ2-7
clone_size: .
cdr3_nt: TGTGCCACCAGCAGAGATCAGTTCCCCGGGACAGTCTACGAGCAGTACTTC
cdr3_aa: CATSRDQFPGTVYEQYF

d_call: .
v_call: TRBV11-2
j_call: TRBJ2-1
clone_size: once
cdr3_nt: TGTGCCAGCAGCTTAGATCGTGGCGTGGCCTACAATGAGCAGTTCTTC
cdr3_aa: CASSLDRGVAYNEQFF

d_call: TRBD2
v_call: TRBV7-2
j_call: TRBJ2-5
clone_size: .
cdr3_nt: TGTGCCAGCAGCTTAGCGGGGGGACTAGCGAGAACCCAGTACTTC
cdr3_aa: CASSLAGGLARTQYF